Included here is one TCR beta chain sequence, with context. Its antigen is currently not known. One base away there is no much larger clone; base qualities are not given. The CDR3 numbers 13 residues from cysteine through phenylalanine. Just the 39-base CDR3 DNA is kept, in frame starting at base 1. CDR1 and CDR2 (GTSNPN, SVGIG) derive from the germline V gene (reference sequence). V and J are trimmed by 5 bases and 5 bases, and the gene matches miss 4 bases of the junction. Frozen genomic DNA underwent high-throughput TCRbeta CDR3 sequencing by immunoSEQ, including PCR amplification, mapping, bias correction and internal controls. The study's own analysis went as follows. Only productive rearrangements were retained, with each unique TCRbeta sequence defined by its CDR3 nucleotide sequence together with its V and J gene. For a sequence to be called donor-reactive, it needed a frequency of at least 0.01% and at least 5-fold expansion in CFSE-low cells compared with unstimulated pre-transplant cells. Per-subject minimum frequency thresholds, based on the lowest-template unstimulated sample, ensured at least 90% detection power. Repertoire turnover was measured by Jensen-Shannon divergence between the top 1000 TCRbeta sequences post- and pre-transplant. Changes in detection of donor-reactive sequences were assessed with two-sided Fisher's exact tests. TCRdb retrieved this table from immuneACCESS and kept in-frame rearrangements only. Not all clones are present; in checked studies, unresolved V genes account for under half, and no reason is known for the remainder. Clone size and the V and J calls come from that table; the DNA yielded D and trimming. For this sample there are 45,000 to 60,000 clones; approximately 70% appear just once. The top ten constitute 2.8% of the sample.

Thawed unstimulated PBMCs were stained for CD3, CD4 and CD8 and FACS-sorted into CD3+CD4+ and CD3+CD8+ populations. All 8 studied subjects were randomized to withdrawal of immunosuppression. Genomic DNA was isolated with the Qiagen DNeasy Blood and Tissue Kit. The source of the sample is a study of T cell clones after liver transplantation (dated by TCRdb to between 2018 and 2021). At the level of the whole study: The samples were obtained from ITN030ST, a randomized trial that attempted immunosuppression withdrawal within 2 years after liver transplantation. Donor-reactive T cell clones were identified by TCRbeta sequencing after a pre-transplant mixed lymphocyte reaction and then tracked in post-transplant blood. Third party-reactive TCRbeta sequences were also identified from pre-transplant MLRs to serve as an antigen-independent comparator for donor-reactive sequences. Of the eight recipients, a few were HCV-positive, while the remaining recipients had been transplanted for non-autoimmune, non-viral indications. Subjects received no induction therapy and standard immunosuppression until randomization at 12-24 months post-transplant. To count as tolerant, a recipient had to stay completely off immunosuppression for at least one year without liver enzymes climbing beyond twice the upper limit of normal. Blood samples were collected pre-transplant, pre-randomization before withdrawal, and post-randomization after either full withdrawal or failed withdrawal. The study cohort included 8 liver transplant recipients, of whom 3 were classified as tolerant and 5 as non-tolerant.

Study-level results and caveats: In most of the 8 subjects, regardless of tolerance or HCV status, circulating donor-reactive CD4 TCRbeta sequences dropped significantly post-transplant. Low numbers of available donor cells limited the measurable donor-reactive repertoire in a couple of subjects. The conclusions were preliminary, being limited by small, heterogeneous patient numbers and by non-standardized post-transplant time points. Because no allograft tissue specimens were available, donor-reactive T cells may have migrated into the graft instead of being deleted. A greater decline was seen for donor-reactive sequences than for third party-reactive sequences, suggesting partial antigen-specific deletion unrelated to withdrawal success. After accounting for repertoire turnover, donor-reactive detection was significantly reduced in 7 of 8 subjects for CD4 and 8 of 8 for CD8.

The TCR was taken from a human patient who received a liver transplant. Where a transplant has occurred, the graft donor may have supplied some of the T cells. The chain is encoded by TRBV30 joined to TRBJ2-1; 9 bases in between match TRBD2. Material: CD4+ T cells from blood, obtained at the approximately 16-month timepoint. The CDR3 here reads CAWASGENNEQFF. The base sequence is TGTGCCTGGGCTAGCGGGGAAAACAATGAGCAGTTCTTC.